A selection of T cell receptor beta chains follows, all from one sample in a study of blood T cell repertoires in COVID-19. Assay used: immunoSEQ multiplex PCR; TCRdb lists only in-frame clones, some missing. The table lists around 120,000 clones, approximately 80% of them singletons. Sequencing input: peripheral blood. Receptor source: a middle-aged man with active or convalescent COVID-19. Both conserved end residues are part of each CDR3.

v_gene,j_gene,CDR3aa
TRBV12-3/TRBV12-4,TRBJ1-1,CASSLRGGTEAFF
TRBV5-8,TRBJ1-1,CASSLGGAGTEAFF
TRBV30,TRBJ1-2,CAWSGHLENYGYTF
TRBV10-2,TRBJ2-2,CASKTGTTGELFF
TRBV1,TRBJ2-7,CTSSQVAKTYEQYF
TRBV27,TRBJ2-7,CASSPMAASSYEQYF
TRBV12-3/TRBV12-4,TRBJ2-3,CASSFQTENTQYF
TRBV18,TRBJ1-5,CASSPNSEQPQHF
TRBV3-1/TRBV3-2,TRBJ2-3,CASSQTGQGRDTQYF
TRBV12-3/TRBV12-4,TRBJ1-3,CASSNRDGNTIYF
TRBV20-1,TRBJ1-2,CSASPGTTYGYTF
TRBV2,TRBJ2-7,CASRETGFGYEQYF
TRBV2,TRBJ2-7,CASSERRYEQYF
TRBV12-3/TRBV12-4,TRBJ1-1,CASSGTVNTEAFF
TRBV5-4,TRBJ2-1,CASSLAGGNEQFF
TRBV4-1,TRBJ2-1,CASSQLLPGLAAEQFF